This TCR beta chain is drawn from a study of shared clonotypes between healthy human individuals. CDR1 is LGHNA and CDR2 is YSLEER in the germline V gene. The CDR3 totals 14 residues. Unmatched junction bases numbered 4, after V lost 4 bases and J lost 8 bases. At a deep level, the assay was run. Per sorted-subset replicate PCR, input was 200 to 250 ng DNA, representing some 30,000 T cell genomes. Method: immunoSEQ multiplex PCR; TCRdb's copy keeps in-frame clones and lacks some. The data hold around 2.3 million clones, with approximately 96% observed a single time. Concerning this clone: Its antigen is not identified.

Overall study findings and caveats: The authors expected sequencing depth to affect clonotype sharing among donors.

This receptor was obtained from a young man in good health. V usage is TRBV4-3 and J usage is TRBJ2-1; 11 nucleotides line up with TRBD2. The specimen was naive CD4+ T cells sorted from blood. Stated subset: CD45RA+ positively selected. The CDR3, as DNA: TGCGCCAGCAGCCGCCTAGCGGGAGGAGATGAGCAGTTCTTC. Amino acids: CASSRLAGGDEQFF.